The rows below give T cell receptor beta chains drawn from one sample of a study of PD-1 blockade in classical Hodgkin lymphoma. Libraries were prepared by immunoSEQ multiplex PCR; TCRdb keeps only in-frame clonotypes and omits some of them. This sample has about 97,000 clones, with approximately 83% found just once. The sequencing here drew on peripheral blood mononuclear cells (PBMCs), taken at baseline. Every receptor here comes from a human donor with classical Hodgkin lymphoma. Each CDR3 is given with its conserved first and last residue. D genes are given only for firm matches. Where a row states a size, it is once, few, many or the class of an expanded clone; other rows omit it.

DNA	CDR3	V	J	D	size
TGCAGCGTTGTCCTCCCCCGGAAACAGCGTGGCTACACCTTC	CSVVLPRKQRGYTF	TRBV29-1	TRBJ1-2	NA	NA
TGTGCCAGCAGCTTAGTCCTGAGCTCCTACAATGAGCAGTTCTTC	CASSLVLSSYNEQFF	TRBV7-2	TRBJ2-1	NA	NA
TGTGCCAGTAGTATCGGGGGCAGCCTCCGGGACTCGCCTTTGGGCGAGCAGTACTTC	CASSIGGSLRDSPLGEQYF	TRBV19	TRBJ2-7	NA	NA
TGTGCCAGCAGTTTGGACGGGTACAATGAGCAGTTCTTC	CASSLDGYNEQFF	TRBV6-5	TRBJ2-1	NA	NA
TGTGCCAGCAGCCCGGCCAGGGGGCGTCCATACGAGCAGTACTTC	CASSPARGRPYEQYF	TRBV7-2	TRBJ2-7	TRBD1	medium-sized
TGTGCCAGCAGCCCCTTCGACAGGGCAGGAGCCTATGGCTACACCTTC	CASSPFDRAGAYGYTF	TRBV9	TRBJ1-2	TRBD1	NA
TGTGCCAGCAGCACAGGGGGTCACACTGAAGCTTTCTTT	CASSTGGHTEAFF	TRBV5-4	TRBJ1-1	TRBD1	NA
TGTGCCAGCAGTCGTCTGGACAGGGCCGACATTGAAGCTTTCTTT	CASSRLDRADIEAFF	TRBV28	TRBJ1-1	TRBD1	once
TGTGCCAGCAGCTCAACGCGGACTAGCGGGAGTTACGAGCAGTACTTC	CASSSTRTSGSYEQYF	TRBV7-6	TRBJ2-7	TRBD2	NA
TGTGCCAGCAGTAGCAGAGGATGGGGATCATTGTCAAGGACAGATACGCAGTATTTT	CASSSRGWGSLSRTDTQYF	TRBV28	TRBJ2-3	NA	NA
TGTGCCAGCAGTGAATATGACAACTACGAGCAGTACTTC	CASSEYDNYEQYF	TRBV25-1	TRBJ2-7	NA	NA
TGTGCCAGCAACCTCGCAGACGCCAATCAGCCCCAGCATTTT	CASNLADANQPQHF	TRBV28	TRBJ1-5	NA	few
TGTGCCAGCAGTGGCTACATTGACCCTGGAAACACCATATATTTT	CASSGYIDPGNTIYF	TRBV2	TRBJ1-3	NA	NA
TGTGCCAGTAACGAACAGGGATTTACTGGCTACACCTTC	CASNEQGFTGYTF	TRBV19	TRBJ1-2	NA	NA
TGTGCCAGTAGTATAGAAAGAACAGGTGGGACTCAGCCCCAGCATTTT	CASSIERTGGTQPQHF	TRBV19	TRBJ1-5	NA	NA
TGTGCCAGCAGCTCCCCGGGGCGGTCTGAAGGCTACACCTTC	CASSSPGRSEGYTF	TRBV9	TRBJ1-2	NA	once
TGTGCCAGCAGCTCCTGGCTTGGGGCAGATACGCAGTATTTT	CASSSWLGADTQYF	TRBV7-3	TRBJ2-3	NA	NA